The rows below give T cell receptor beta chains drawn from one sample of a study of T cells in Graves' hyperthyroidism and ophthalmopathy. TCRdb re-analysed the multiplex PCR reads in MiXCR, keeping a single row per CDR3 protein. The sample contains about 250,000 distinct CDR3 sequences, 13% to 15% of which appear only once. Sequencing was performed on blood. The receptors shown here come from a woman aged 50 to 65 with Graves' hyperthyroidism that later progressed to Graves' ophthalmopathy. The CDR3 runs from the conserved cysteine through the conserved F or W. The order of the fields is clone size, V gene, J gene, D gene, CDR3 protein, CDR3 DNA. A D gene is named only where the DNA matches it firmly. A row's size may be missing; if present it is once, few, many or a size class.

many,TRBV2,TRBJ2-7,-,CASKEGGGVSYEQYF,TGTGCCAGCAAAGAAGGTGGCGGGGTCTCCTACGAGCAGTACTTC
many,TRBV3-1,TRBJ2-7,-,CASSQGGYGYEQYF,TGTGCCAGCAGCCAAGGGGGTTATGGGTACGAGCAGTACTTC
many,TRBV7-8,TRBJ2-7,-,CASSPAVRDAYEQYF,TGTGCCAGCAGCCCAGCGGTCAGGGATGCATACGAGCAGTACTTC
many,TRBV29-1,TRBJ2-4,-,CSVQWADLAKNIQYF,TGCAGCGTGCAGTGGGCGGACCTAGCCAAAAACATTCAGTACTTC
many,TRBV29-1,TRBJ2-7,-,CSVRWVGEQYF,TGCAGCGTTCGTTGGGTGGGTGAGCAGTACTTC
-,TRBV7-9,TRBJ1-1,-,CASSLLSGAEAFF,TGTGCCAGCAGCTTACTATCAGGTGCTGAAGCTTTCTTT
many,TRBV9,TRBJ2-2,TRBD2,CASSLATSAITGELFF,TGTGCCAGCAGCCTAGCTACTAGCGCGATCACCGGGGAGCTGTTTTTT
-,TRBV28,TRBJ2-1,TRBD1,CASNPIDRDRAEFF,TGTGCCAGCAACCCGATCGACCGGGACAGGGCTGAGTTCTTC
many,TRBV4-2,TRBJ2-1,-,CASSQERANEQFF,TGTGCCAGCAGCCAAGAACGCGCCAATGAGCAGTTCTTC
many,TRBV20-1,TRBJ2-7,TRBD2,CSAPGLAGTYEQYF,TGCAGTGCTCCCGGACTAGCGGGTACCTACGAGCAGTACTTC
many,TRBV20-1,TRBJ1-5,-,CSTKAGDQPQHF,TGCAGTACCAAAGCAGGGGATCAGCCCCAGCATTTT
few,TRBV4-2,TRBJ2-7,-,CASSQVQSGSYEQYF,TGTGCCAGCAGCCAAGTTCAATCTGGCTCCTACGAGCAGTACTTC
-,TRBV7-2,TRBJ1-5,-,CASSPRQVGQPQHF,TGTGCCAGCAGCCCCCGACAGGTGGGACAGCCCCAGCATTTT
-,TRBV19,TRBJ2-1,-,CASNIVGGGNNEQFF,TGTGCCAGTAATATTGTCGGTGGCGGGAACAATGAGCAGTTCTTC
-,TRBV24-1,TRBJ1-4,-,CATSDSREKLFF,TGTGCCACCAGTGATTCTAGAGAAAAACTGTTTTTT
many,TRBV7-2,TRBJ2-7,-,CASSFHRSYEQYF,TGTGCCAGCAGCTTCCACCGCTCCTACGAGCAGTACTTC
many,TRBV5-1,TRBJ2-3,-,CASTRQGWSTDTQYF,TGCGCCAGCACCAGGCAGGGATGGAGCACAGATACGCAGTATTTT
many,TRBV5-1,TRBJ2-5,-,CASSFPRDKARETQYF,TGCGCCAGCAGCTTTCCGCGGGACAAGGCCAGGGAGACCCAGTACTTC
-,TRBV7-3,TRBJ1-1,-,CASSLSPKAEAFF,TGTGCCAGCAGCTTGTCCCCAAAAGCTGAAGCTTTCTTT
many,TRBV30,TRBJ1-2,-,CAWSWAAMNGYTF,TGTGCCTGGAGTTGGGCTGCTATGAATGGCTACACCTTC
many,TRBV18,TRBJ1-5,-,CASSPVARVHRPQHF,TGTGCCAGCTCCCCCGTCGCCCGGGTCCATCGGCCCCAGCATTTT
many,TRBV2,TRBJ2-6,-,CAAAGHSGANVLTF,TGTGCCGCGGCGGGGCACTCTGGGGCCAACGTCCTGACTTTC
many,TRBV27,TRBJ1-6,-,CASSLAPANNSPLHF,TGTGCCAGCAGTTTGGCTCCAGCTAATAATTCACCCCTCCACTTT
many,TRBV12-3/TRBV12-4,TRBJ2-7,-,CASSFDGDEQYF,TGTGCCAGCAGTTTCGATGGGGACGAGCAGTACTTC
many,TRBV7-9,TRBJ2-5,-,CASSLGGGSETQYF,TGTGCCAGCAGTTTGGGAGGAGGGAGTGAGACCCAGTACTTC
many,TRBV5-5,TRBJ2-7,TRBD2,CASSFSSGSYEQYF,TGTGCCAGCAGCTTCTCTAGCGGGAGTTACGAGCAGTACTTC
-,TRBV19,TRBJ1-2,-,CASSHHRDLKGDYGYTF,TGTGCCAGTAGTCACCACCGGGACCTAAAAGGGGACTATGGCTACACCTTC
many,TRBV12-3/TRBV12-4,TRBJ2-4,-,CATSRGGIKNIQYF,TGTGCCACATCCCGCGGGGGCATCAAAAACATTCAGTACTTC
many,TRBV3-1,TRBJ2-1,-,CASSQTSLSDEQFF,TGTGCCAGCAGCCAAACTAGCCTAAGCGATGAGCAGTTCTTC
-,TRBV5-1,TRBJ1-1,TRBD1,CASSRGQGSEAFF,TGCGCCAGCAGCCGCGGACAGGGCTCTGAAGCTTTCTTT
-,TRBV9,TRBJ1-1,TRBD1,CASSVRTGDTEAFF,TGTGCCAGCAGCGTACGGACAGGCGACACTGAAGCTTTCTTT
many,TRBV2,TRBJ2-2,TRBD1,CASKRTGETGELFF,TGTGCCAGCAAAAGGACAGGGGAAACCGGGGAGCTGTTTTTT
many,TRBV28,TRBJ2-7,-,CASSLFAGSSYEQYF,TGTGCCAGCAGTTTATTTGCGGGAAGCTCCTACGAGCAGTACTTC
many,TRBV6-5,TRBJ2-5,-,CASSYWDQPETQYF,TGTGCCAGCAGTTACTGGGACCAGCCAGAGACCCAGTACTTC
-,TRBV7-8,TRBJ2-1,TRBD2,CASSLPRTSGSHRNEQFF,TGTGCCAGCAGCCTCCCTCGGACTAGCGGGAGCCACCGCAATGAGCAGTTCTTC
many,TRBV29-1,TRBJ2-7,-,CSVASQGPLLRQYF,TGCAGCGTTGCATCCCAAGGGCCCCTCCTACGGCAGTACTTC
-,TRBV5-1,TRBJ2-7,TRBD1,CASTRRQGTSWKQYF,TGTGCCAGCACTCGACGACAGGGTACGAGTTGGAAGCAGTACTTC
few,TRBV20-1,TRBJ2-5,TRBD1,CSAAGTGQETQYF,TGCAGTGCTGCTGGGACAGGGCAAGAGACCCAGTACTTC